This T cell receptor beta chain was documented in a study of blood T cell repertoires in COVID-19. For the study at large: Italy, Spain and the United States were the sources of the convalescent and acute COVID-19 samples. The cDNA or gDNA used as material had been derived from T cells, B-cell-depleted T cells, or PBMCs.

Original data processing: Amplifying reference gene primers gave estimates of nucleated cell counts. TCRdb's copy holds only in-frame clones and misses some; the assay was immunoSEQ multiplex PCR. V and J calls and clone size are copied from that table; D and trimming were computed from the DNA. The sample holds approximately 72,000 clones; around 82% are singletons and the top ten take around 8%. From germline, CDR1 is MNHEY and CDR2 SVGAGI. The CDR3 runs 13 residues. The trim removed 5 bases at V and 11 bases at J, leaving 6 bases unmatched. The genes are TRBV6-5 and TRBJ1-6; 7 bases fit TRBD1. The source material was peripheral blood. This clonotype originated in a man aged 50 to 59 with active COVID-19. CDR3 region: CASSPFGQAPLHF. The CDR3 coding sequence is TGTGCCAGCAGTCCTTTCGGACAGGCACCCCTCCACTTT.